A selection of T cell receptor beta chains follows, all from one sample in a study of T cells in Graves' hyperthyroidism and ophthalmopathy. From the multiplex PCR reads, TCRdb called clonotypes with MiXCR, one entry per CDR3 protein. The sample consists of about 530,000 distinct CDR3 sequences, roughly 18% of them appearing once. The sequenced sample consisted of blood. The origin of the receptors is a woman under 30 with Graves' ophthalmopathy. CDR3s leave out the opening cysteine and the closing phenylalanine or tryptophan.

CDR3 protein	V gene
ASSQGRGELF	TRBV3-1
ASSLLQGRAF	TRBV27
ASSLLGGLTEAF	TRBV28
ASSGGTSALHSPQETQY	TRBV12-3/TRBV12-4
ASSPRRGLNEQF	TRBV6-1
ASSPGALAWDDEQF	TRBV6-2/TRBV6-3
ASSGGGAGYQPQH	TRBV6-1
ASSEVPGATEAF	TRBV6-4
ASSQWEDPYEQY	TRBV14
AWAPGTIYEQY	TRBV30
ASSFRNPYSSPLH	TRBV7-2
ASSMAPGVGQPQH	TRBV19
ASSDAGMGEEKLF	TRBV2
ASSQEFSRYQETQY	TRBV4-3
ASSPGTNLNEQF	TRBV7-3
ASSYSGQEIGYT	TRBV6-6
SARDRGGPGLETQY	TRBV20-1
ASSQLGTYTDTQY	TRBV7-2
ASIGSGGGGVGNQPQH	TRBV2
ATSRVGSSTDTQY	TRBV15
SVEGGQVDTQY	TRBV29-1
ASSLKGWETNYEQY	TRBV11-2
ASSQKGLFDGYT	TRBV3-1
ASSIVGTGEAEAF	TRBV19
ASSQIPGNSYEQY	TRBV14
ASSQDSVSQPQH	TRBV3-1
ASSLLPAGEGALNEQF	TRBV18